This entry lists 11 T cell receptor beta chains sequenced from one sample in a study of cytomegalovirus exposure and HLA in healthy donors. Repertoires were generated with immunoSEQ multiplex PCR, while TCRdb's copy carries only in-frame clones and drops some. The sample yields over 200,000 clones, over 80% seen once. Sequenced material: PBMCs. The receptors here all came from a woman between 25 and 40 years old in good health and CMV-seropositive.

The genes are TRBV6-5 and TRBJ1-5; unclear D gene. This CDR3 region has 16 residues. Germline V lookup: CDR1 MNHEY, CDR2 SVGAGI. Between the trimmed V and J ends, which lost 2 bases and 4 bases, there was a span of 15 bases. The CDR3 sequence: CASSYAPPPLNQPQHF. CDR3 DNA sequence: TGTGCCAGCAGTTACGCACCACCACCCCTAAATCAGCCCCAGCATTTT.

The V call is TRBV30, the J call TRBJ2-6; D ambiguous. Per germline, CDR1 GTSNPN and CDR2 SVGIG (reference sequence). V gave up 2 bases and J gave up 0 bases, with 14 bases separating them. The CDR3 has 17 residues. The CDR3 coding sequence is TGTGCCTGGAGTTCCCCCAGTGGCCCCTCTGGGGCCAACGTCCTGACTTTC. Translation: CAWSSPSGPSGANVLTF.

V and J are TRBV30 and TRBJ2-1, with D perhaps assigned TRBD1 or TRBD2 (5 bases each). CDR1 and CDR2 from the germline V gene are GTSNPN and SVGIG (reference sequence). This CDR3 spans 16 amino acids. V lost 1 base to trimming and J lost 7 bases, with 20 bases between them. CDR3 sequence (DNA): TGTGCCTGGAGTGATGGCGTGCAGGGCCGAGGGAATGAGCAGTTCTTC. Its protein product is CAWSDGVQGRGNEQFF. Filled out from reference TRBV30 and TRBJ2-1, the complete variable domain reads SQTIHQWPATLVQPVGSPLSLECTVEGTSNPNLYWYRQAAGRGLQLLFYSVGIGQISSEVPQNLSASRPQDRQFILSSKKLLLSDSGFYLCAWSDGVQGRGNEQFFGPGTRLTVL.

This clone was found a few times. This rearrangement joins TRBV6-1 to TRBJ1-2; a weak D match, TRBD1 (6 bases). The V and J ends lost 5 bases and 6 bases respectively, with 13 bases between them. CDR3 length: 13 amino acids. Germline V gives CDR1 MNHNS, CDR2 SASEGT. CDR3 protein: CASSKQGTDGYTF. The CDR3 DNA reads as TGTGCCAGCAGTAAACAGGGTACAGATGGCTACACCTTC.

For this clone: A much larger clonotype is one base distant, so this may be a read error. The chain links TRBV9 to TRBJ1-1; D might be TRBD1 (6 bases). CDR3 length equals 13 residues. Trimming took off 4 bases at V and 1 base at J, with 8 bases between the two ends. Germline lookup yields CDR1 SGDLS and CDR2 YYNGEE. DNA for the CDR3: TGTGCCAGCAGCCAGACAGGGAACACTGAAGCTTTCTTT. Translation: CASSQTGNTEAFF.

This chain joins TRBV2 and TRBJ1-4, with a tentative D call TRBD1 (5 bases). The CDR3 contains 14 residues. Germline lookup yields CDR1 SNHLY and CDR2 FYNNEI. Trimming left V 4 bases short and J 5 bases short, with 11 bases between. CDR3 sequence: CASSGGAGNEKLFF. DNA for the CDR3: TGTGCCAGCAGTGGAGGGGCAGGGAATGAAAAACTGTTTTTT.

J is TRBJ2-7 and V is TRBV25-1; a possible D gene is TRBD1 (6 bases). The germline V and J ends were trimmed by 1 base and 3 bases, with 10 bases remaining between them. Germline CDR1 is MGHDK and CDR2 is SYGVNS. This CDR3 comprises 14 residues. DNA of the CDR3: TGTGCCAGCAGTGAATCAGGGACAAGCTACGAGCAGTACTTC. It encodes CASSESGTSYEQYF.

V gene TRBV29-1 combines with J gene TRBJ1-2, with 8 bases that match TRBD1. J lost 5 bases, V lost 4 bases, and 6 bases had no gene match. The germline V gene has CDR1 SQVTM and CDR2 ANQGSEA. The length of the CDR3 is 13 residues. The CDR3 coding sequence is TGCAGCGTTGGTACAGGGGGGGTTTATGGCTACACCTTC. Its protein product is CSVGTGGVYGYTF.

This clone was seen at least ten times. This chain links TRBV4-2 with TRBJ1-4; D is perhaps TRBD1 (5 bases). Germline V gene data show CDR1 as LGHNA and CDR2 as YNFKEQ. Trimming removed 4 bases at V and 6 bases at J, with 12 bases between. The CDR3 length is 14 residues. The CDR3 DNA is TGTGCCAGCAGCCTGACTCGGGGCGATGAAAAACTGTTTTTT. Protein product: CASSLTRGDEKLFF.

The CDR3 nucleotides are TGCAGCGTTGACAGCTCTGGGGCCAACGTCCTGACTTTC. Amino acids: CSVDSSGANVLTF. The chain has TRBV29-1 and TRBJ2-6; no reliable D call. V lost 3 bases and J lost 0, with 3 bases in between. This CDR3 is built from 13 residues. Looked up from germline, CDR1 is SQVTM and CDR2 is ANQGSEA. Full variable domain (rest looked up from reference TRBV29-1 and TRBJ2-6): SAVISQKPSRDICQRGTSLTIQCQVDSQVTMMFWYRQQPGQSLTLIATANQGSEATYESGFVIDKFPISRPNLTFSTLTVSNMSPEDSSIYLCSVDSSGANVLTFGAGSRLTVL.

The chain has TRBV27 and TRBJ2-3; 7 nucleotides align to TRBD2. Losses at the gene ends were 6 bases for V and 2 bases for J; bases not matched to a gene: 2. CDR1 MNHEY and CDR2 SMNVEV come from the germline V gene (reference sequence). The CDR3 sequence is 13 residues long. Here the CDR3 reads CASSLAATDTQYF. The CDR3 nucleotides are TGTGCCAGCAGCCTAGCGGCCACAGATACGCAGTATTTT.